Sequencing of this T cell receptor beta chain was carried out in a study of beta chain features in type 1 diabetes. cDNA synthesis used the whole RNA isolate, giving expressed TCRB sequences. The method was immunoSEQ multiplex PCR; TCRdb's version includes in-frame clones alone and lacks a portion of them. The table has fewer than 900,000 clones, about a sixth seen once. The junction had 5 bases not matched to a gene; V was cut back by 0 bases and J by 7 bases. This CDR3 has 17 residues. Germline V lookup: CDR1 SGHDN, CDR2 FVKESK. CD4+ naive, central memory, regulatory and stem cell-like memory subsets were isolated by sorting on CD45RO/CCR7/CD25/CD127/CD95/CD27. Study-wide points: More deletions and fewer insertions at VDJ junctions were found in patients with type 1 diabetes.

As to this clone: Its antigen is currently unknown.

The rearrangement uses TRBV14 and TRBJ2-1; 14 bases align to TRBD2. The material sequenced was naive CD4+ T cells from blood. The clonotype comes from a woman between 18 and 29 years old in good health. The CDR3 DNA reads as TGTGCCAGCAGCCAAGATGAGTGGACTAGCGGGAGGAATGAGCAGTTCTTC. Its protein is CASSQDEWTSGRNEQFF.